By share, the clone carrying this TCR beta chain ranks as large (0.1 to 1%). Its antigen is not known. The sample is drawn from a study of T cell repertoires in aging, cancer and after chemotherapy. Across the whole study: Donor ages fell into six groups from 30 or younger up to 70 or older. Paired samples before and after chemotherapy came from glioblastoma patients receiving temozolomide-based therapy.

Amplification of TCR beta used genomic DNA extracted from peripheral blood. With 0 bases removed from V and 1 base from J, the gap between germline ends came to 15 bases. Germline loops: CDR1 MNHNS, CDR2 SASEGT. The CDR3 is 17 residues long. Findings of the study overall: Age-matched healthy donors had significantly more diverse, less clonal blood TCR repertoires than untreated cancer patients.

Rearranged V-D-J TRB sequences were amplified with a mixed TRB-A/B primer pool. TCRdb itself ran the multiplex PCR reads through MiXCR, one entry per CDR3 protein. The table lists about 1,000 distinct CDR3 sequences, 25% to 30% of them singletons. The source is a human donor with a solid tumor. Input material: blood. This chain links TRBV6-1 with TRBJ2-5, with D unclear. The DNA of the CDR3 is TGTGCCAGCAGTGAAGCGTATAGATCGGTCGGCCAAGAGACCCAGTACTTC. Encoded protein: CASSEAYRSVGQETQYF.